These 16 T cell receptor beta chains were sequenced from one sample in a study of T-cell memory formation after mild COVID-19. TCRdb ran MiXCR on the 5' RACE reads and lists one entry per CDR3 protein. There are 270,000 or so distinct CDR3 sequences in the sample; 16% occur only once, and 20% to 25% lies in the top ten. Sequenced input: PBMCs or a T cell subset sorted from them (not recorded which). All receptors come from a man younger than 35 who had mild COVID-19 (a few samples of this study predate the infection). Cell type and time point are not known.

Of note for this clonotype: It may be a read error: a sequence one base away is much more abundant. V usage is TRBV28 and J usage is TRBJ2-3, with TRBD2 as a possible D gene (7 bases). The CDR3 has 12 residues. The germline V gene encodes CDR1 MDHEN and CDR2 SYDVKM. Trimming shortened V by 9 bases and J by 4 bases, and 11 bases separated the two germline ends. The CDR3 region is CARGGAPDTQYF. CDR3 nucleotide sequence: TGTGCCAGGGGGGGGGCCCCAGATACGCAGTATTTT.

The chain carries TRBV6-2 or TRBV6-3 and TRBJ1-1, with D tentatively TRBD1 (6 bases). The CDR3 sequence is 11 residues long. Germline CDR1 reads MNHEY; CDR2 reads SVGEGT. Between the trimmed V and J ends, which lost 6 bases and 11 bases, there was a span of 13 bases. The CDR3 here is CASSSGTMAFF. CDR3 DNA: TGTGCCAGCAGCTCCGGGACAATGGCTTTCTTT.

This clonotype came up a few times. The chain links TRBV5-1 to TRBJ2-7, with D unclear. Trimming cost V 4 bases and J 3 bases, with 11 bases left between them. This CDR3 has 13 residues. CDR1 SGHRS and CDR2 YFSETQ come from the germline V gene. This CDR3 reads CASSPTPSYEQYV. CDR3 bases: TGCGCCAGCAGCCCGACCCCCAGCTACGAGCAGTACGTC.

The rearrangement uses TRBV12-3 or TRBV12-4 and TRBJ1-5; 11 bases line up with TRBD1. This CDR3 comprises 16 residues. Unmatched junction bases numbered 8, after V lost 6 bases and J lost 4 bases. Here the CDR3 reads CASSNRDRGWNQPQHF. The CDR3 nucleotides are TGTGCCAGCAGCAACCGGGACAGGGGGTGGAATCAGCCCCAGCATTTT.

This clonotype was found a few times. DNA for the CDR3: TGCAGTGCTAGAGGTCCGTTCACCCAAAACATTCAGTACTTC. Its translation is CSARGPFTQNIQYF. The rearrangement joins TRBV20-1 to TRBJ2-4; D not certain. Germline values: CDR1 DFQATT, CDR2 SNEGSKA (reference sequence). V shed 1 base and J shed 5 bases, with 12 bases lying between them. CDR3 length equals 14 residues.

Notes on this clonotype: One end of the junction fails to match germline, which may point to a read error. The gene calls are TRBV11-3 and TRBJ2-7; D possibly uses TRBD1 or TRBD2 (5 bases each). The CDR3 runs 12 residues. Germline CDR1 is SGHNT and CDR2 is YENEEA. CDR3 in amino acids: CASSSGMGTASF. CDR3 in DNA: TGTGCCAGCAGCTCGGGCATGGGGACCGCTAGCTTC. The full variable domain, with the rest looked up from reference TRBV11-3 and TRBJ2-7, is EAGVVQSPRYKIIEKKQPVAFWCNPISGHNTLYWYLQNLGQGPELLIRYENEEAVDDSQLPKDRFSAERLKGVDSTLKIQPAELGDSAVYLCASSSGMGTASFGPGTRLTVT.

The rearrangement links TRBV19 to TRBJ2-2; D not resolved. Germline V gene sequence: CDR1 LNHDA, CDR2 SQIVND (reference sequence). The germline V and J ends were trimmed by 2 bases and 6 bases, with 7 bases remaining between them. The CDR3 loop spans 13 amino acids. The CDR3 here is CASSITGSGELFF. As DNA, the CDR3 is TGTGCCAGTAGTATAACGGGTTCCGGGGAGCTGTTTTTT.

The genes are TRBV12-5 and TRBJ2-5; D remains unclear. The CDR3 has 13 amino acids. CDR1 and CDR2 (germline): LGHNT, FRNRAP. Trimming removed 7 bases at V and 3 bases at J, with 12 bases between. The CDR3: CASAPKGEETQYF. Written as DNA, the CDR3 is TGTGCTAGTGCTCCCAAGGGCGAAGAGACCCAGTACTTC.

This clonotype was seen repeatedly, ten times or more. This sequence joins TRBV7-6 and TRBJ2-5, with no clear D. Germline CDR1 is SGHVS and CDR2 is FNYEAQ. Trimming cost V 7 bases and J 2 bases, with 11 bases left between them. The CDR3 is 13 residues long. The CDR3 coding sequence is TGTGCCAGCACGTTCAGGCAACAAGAGACCCAGTACTTC. This encodes CASTFRQQETQYF.

This clonotype came up a few times. V usage is TRBV4-2 and J usage is TRBJ2-1, with 9 bases matching TRBD1. The CDR3 spans 13 residues. Germline lookup yields CDR1 LGHNA and CDR2 YNFKEQ. The trim removed 3 bases at V and 14 bases at J, leaving 8 bases unmatched. This CDR3 reads CASSQDGQGKEFF. As DNA, the CDR3 is TGTGCCAGCAGCCAGGACGGACAGGGGAAGGAGTTCTTC.

This clonotype was seen a few times. The genes are TRBV7-9 and TRBJ2-2; 8 bases are shared with TRBD1. After removal of 7 bases from V and 3 bases from J, the junction contained 4 bases not matched to a gene. From germline, CDR1 is SEHNR and CDR2 FQNEAQ (reference sequence). The CDR3 has 14 residues. The CDR3 is CASTVTGDTGELFF. As DNA, the CDR3 is TGTGCCAGCACCGTGACAGGGGACACCGGGGAGCTGTTTTTT.

This clonotype was recorded a few times. The chain links TRBV4-1 to TRBJ2-7, with D possibly matching TRBD1 (5 bases). V lost 1 base to trimming and J lost 4 bases, with 20 bases between them. In germline, CDR1 is MGHRA, CDR2 YSYEKL. The CDR3 spans 17 residues. The CDR3 reads CASSQGGGLAAPYEQYF. CDR3 nucleotide sequence: TGCGCCAGCAGCCAAGGGGGCGGTTTGGCTGCACCATACGAGCAGTACTTC.

The V call is TRBV18, the J call TRBJ2-5; D uncertain. The ends were cut back, 8 bases at V and 5 bases at J, with 9 bases in the middle. Germline assignment: CDR1 KGHSH and CDR2 LQKENI. The CDR3 consists of 11 residues. The CDR3 region has the DNA TGTGCCAGCGCCACGGTGGAGACCCAGTACTTC. Translated, it gives CASATVETQYF.

This clonotype was seen a handful of times. The genes are TRBV28 and TRBJ1-2; D is ambiguous. The V gene lost 2 bases and the J gene lost 8 bases, with 12 bases spanning the gap. The length of the CDR3 is 13 residues. Germline CDR1 is MDHEN and CDR2 is SYDVKM. CDR3 amino acids: CASSLPGVRGYTF. In DNA form, the CDR3 reads TGTGCCAGCAGTTTACCCGGGGTGAGGGGCTACACCTTC.

This clonotype was detected a few times. This sequence joins TRBV9 and TRBJ1-1, with D perhaps TRBD1 (6 bases). The CDR3 spans 13 residues. Trimming took off 4 bases at V and 7 bases at J, with 14 bases between the two ends. Germline loops: CDR1 SGDLS, CDR2 YYNGEE. The DNA for the CDR3 is TGTGCCAGCAGCCCAGGGGACGTCGGTGAAGCTTTCTTT. Protein sequence: CASSPGDVGEAFF.

V usage is TRBV9 and J usage is TRBJ1-3, with 8 bases fitting TRBD1. Trimming cost V 1 base and J 4 bases; bases outside gene matches: 7. This CDR3 has 16 amino acids. From germline, CDR1 is SGDLS and CDR2 YYNGEE. The CDR3 DNA reads TGTGCCAGCAGCGTACGGACAGGGCGAGGGGGAAACACCATATATTTT. Translating it yields CASSVRTGRGGNTIYF.